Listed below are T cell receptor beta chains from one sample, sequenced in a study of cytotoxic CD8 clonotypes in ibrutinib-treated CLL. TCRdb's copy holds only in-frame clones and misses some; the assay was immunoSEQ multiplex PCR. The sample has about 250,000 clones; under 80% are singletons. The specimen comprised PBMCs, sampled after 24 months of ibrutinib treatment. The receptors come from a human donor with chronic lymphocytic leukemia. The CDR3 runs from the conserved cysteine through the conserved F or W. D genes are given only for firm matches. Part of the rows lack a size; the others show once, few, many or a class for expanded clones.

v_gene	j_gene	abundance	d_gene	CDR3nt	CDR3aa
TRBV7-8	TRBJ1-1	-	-	TGTGCCAGCAGCCGCCAGTCGATCGACACTGAAGCTTTCTTT	CASSRQSIDTEAFF
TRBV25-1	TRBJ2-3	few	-	TGTGCCAGCAGTGTATTAAGCGCAGATACGCAGTATTTT	CASSVLSADTQYF
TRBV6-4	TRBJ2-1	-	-	TGTGCCAGCAGTGACGGAGCCTCGGACTACAATGAGCAGTTCTTC	CASSDGASDYNEQFF
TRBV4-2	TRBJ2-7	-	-	TGTGCCAGCAGCCAAGATCTGTCCCTAAGCTCCGGGTCTGGAGCCTACGAGCAGTACTTC	CASSQDLSLSSGSGAYEQYF
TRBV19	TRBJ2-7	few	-	TGTGCCAGTAGTATAGACCGCGGAGTGCAGTACTTC	CASSIDRGVQYF
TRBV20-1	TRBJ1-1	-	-	TGCAGTGCTAAGGGGGGGACTGAAGCTTTCTTT	CSAKGGTEAFF
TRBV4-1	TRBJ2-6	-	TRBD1	TGCGCCAGCAGCCAAGAGGGACAGGGGGCCTCCAACGTCCTGACTTTC	CASSQEGQGASNVLTF
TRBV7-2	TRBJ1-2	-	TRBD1	TGTGCCAGCAGCTTGGGACAGGGGGACTATGGCTACACCTTC	CASSLGQGDYGYTF
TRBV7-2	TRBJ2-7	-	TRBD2	TGTGCCAGCAGCAATCCGGGACTAGCGGGAGAGAACGAGCAGTACTTC	CASSNPGLAGENEQYF
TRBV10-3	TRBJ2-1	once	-	TGTGCCATCAGGGAGGCCATCGGCTCCTACAATGAGCAGTTCTTC	CAIREAIGSYNEQFF
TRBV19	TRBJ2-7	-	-	TGTGCCAGTAGCTCAGGGTACTACGAGCAGTACTTC	CASSSGYYEQYF
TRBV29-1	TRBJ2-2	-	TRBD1	TGCAGCGTTGATGCTGGACAGGGGGAGACCGGGGAGCTGTTTTTT	CSVDAGQGETGELFF
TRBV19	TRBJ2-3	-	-	TGTGCCAGTAGCCCTCTAGTTGGGGCGGATACGCAGTATTTT	CASSPLVGADTQYF
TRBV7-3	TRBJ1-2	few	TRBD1	TGTGCCAGCAGCTTAACCCATACGACAGGGAGTACGAATGGCTACACCTTC	CASSLTHTTGSTNGYTF
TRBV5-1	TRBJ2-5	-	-	TGCGCCAGCAGTAATAGCTTCCCAGAGACCCAGTACTTC	CASSNSFPETQYF
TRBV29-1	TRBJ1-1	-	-	TGCAGCGTTGAGAGGGGTTCCGAAGCTTTCTTT	CSVERGSEAFF
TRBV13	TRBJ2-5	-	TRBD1	TGTGCCAGCAGCCGGAAGGGGGCGCGGGAGACCCAGTACTTC	CASSRKGARETQYF
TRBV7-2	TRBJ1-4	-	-	TGTGCCAGCAGACCCAGATCGGGACGCGGTAATGAAAAACTGTTTTTT	CASRPRSGRGNEKLFF
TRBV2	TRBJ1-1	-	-	TGTGCCAGCGGACTCTGGAACACTGAAGCTTTCTTT	CASGLWNTEAFF
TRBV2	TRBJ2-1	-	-	TGTGCCAGTCTAGGAGGTGGGAATGAGCAGTTCTTC	CASLGGGNEQFF
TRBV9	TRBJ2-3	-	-	TGTGCCAGCAGCGTAGGAGGGCGGGATAGCAGCGATACGCAGTATTTT	CASSVGGRDSSDTQYF
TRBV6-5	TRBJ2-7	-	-	TGTGCCAGCAGTTACTCGGCAAGGGCGGAGCAGTACTTC	CASSYSARAEQYF
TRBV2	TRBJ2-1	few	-	TGTGCCAGCTCACTGAACTCGAGAAATGAGCAGTTCTTC	CASSLNSRNEQFF
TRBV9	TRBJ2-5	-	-	TGTGCCAGCAGCGAACAGGGCTTCCAAGAGACCCAGTACTTC	CASSEQGFQETQYF
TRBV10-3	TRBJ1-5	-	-	TGTGCCATCAGTGAGTCGAATGTGGAGAGTCAGCCCCAGCATTTT	CAISESNVESQPQHF
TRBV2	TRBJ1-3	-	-	TGTGCCAGCAGTGCGAATCAGGGTGCAGCTGGAAACACCATATATTTT	CASSANQGAAGNTIYF
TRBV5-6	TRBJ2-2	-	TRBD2	TGTGCCAGCAGCCGAGGGGCGGGGGGCACCGGGGAGCTGTTTTTT	CASSRGAGGTGELFF
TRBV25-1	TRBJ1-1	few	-	TGTGCCAGCAGTGAATACCGAGGTATGAACACTGAAGCTTTCTTT	CASSEYRGMNTEAFF
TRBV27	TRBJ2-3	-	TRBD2	TGTGCCAGCATCATAAGGGACGGCAGGCGGGAGGGCACAGATACGCAGTATTTT	CASIIRDGRREGTDTQYF
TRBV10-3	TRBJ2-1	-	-	TGTGCCGCCCGAGCGGATTACAATGAGCAGTTCTTC	CAARADYNEQFF
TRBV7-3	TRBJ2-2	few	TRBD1	TGTGCCAGCAGCGAGACAGGGGTGAACACCGGGGAGCTGTTTTTT	CASSETGVNTGELFF
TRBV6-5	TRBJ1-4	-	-	TGTGCCAGCAGCCCTGCCAGCACTAATGAAAAACTGTTTTTT	CASSPASTNEKLFF
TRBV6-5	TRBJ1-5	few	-	TGTGCCAGTTCGACGGGGGGTCAGCCCCAGCATTTT	CASSTGGQPQHF
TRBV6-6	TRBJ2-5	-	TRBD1	TGTGCCAGCAGTCGTGGACAGGCCCAAGAGACCCAGTACTTC	CASSRGQAQETQYF
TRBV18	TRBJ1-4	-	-	TGTGCCAGCTCACCATCAGGGGCTAATGAAAAACTGTTTTTT	CASSPSGANEKLFF
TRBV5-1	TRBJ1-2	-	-	TGCGCCAGCAGCTTTAGCGGGGCGGACTATGGCTACACCTTC	CASSFSGADYGYTF
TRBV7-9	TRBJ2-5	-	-	TGTGCCAGCAGCTTAGGGGCAGCAAGCGGAGTGTGGTACTTC	CASSLGAASGVWYF
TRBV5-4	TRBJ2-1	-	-	TGTGCCAGCAGCTCAGAAAATGAGCAGTTCTTC	CASSSENEQFF
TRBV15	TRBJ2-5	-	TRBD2	TGTGCCACTACGCCAGGGCTAGCGGGGTACCAAGAGACCCAGTACTTC	CATTPGLAGYQETQYF
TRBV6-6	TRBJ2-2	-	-	TGTGCCAGCAGTTACCGTGGGGGGACGGGCACCGGGGAGCTGTTTTTT	CASSYRGGTGTGELFF
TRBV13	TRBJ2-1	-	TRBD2	TGTGCCAGCAGCTCTGGGACTAGCGGGAGGGCTTTCTACAATGAGCAGTTCTTC	CASSSGTSGRAFYNEQFF
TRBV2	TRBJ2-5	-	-	TGTGCCAGCAGTGTGGCGAGAGAGACCCAGTACTTC	CASSVARETQYF
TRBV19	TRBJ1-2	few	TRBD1	TGTGCCTGCGGACAGGGGCCAACTAACTATGGCTACACCTTC	CACGQGPTNYGYTF
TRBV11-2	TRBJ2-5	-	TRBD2	TGTGCCAGCAGCTTGCGGCGGGGCGCGGCGGGAGGGGAAGAGACCCAGTACTTC	CASSLRRGAAGGEETQYF
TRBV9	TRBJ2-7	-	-	TGTGCCAGCAGCGTTTCTGGGGGGTTCTACGAGCAGTACTTC	CASSVSGGFYEQYF
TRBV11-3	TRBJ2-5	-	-	TGTGCCAGCAGCTTAGGGTTGGAACCGGAGACCCAGTACTTC	CASSLGLEPETQYF
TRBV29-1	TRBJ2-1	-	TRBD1	TGCAGCGCAGACAGGGGCCCGAACAATGAGCAGTTCTTC	CSADRGPNNEQFF
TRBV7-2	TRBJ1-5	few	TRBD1	TGTGCCAGCAGCACCCGACAGGGGGCTAGGCAGCCCCAGCATTTT	CASSTRQGARQPQHF
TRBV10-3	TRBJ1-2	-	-	TGTGCCATCAGTGAGTCCAGGGAAAACTATGGCTACACCTTC	CAISESRENYGYTF
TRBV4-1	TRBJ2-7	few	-	TGCGCCAGCAGCCAAGACCCGGGACCGGGATACGAGCAGTACTTC	CASSQDPGPGYEQYF
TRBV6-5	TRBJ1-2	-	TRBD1	TGTGCCAGCAGTTACTCGGACAGGGGGCGAGATGGCTACACCTTC	CASSYSDRGRDGYTF
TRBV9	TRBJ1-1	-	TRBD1	TGTGCCAGCGCAACAGGGGGGGACACTGAAGCTTTCTTT	CASATGGDTEAFF